One sample yielded the 30 T cell receptor beta chains listed below, sequenced in a study of blood T cells in healthy people across ages. PCR was performed a second time for roughly 6 to 12 cycles using a sample-barcoded 5' primer and a J-beta primer mix. TCRdb reanalysed the 5' RACE reads using MiXCR and keeps one entry per CDR3 protein. The sample has 890,000 or so distinct CDR3 sequences; about 62% are singletons. The sequencing sample was made of blood. The receptor set was obtained from a man younger than 45 in good health.

The V call is TRBV18, the J call TRBJ2-4; D assignment may be TRBD1 or TRBD2 (5 bases each). The DNA matches TRBJ2-7 better at its end, which makes the J call doubtful. This CDR3 contains 13 residues. CDR1 and CDR2 (germline): KGHSH, LQKENI. The CDR3 DNA sequence: TGTGCCAGCTCACCGGCAGGGCGGGACGAGCAGTACTTC. Translating it yields CASSPAGRDEQYF.

This clonotype was picked up a small number of times. This chain uses TRBV29-1 with TRBJ2-1; possibly TRBD1 for D (5 bases). V shed 7 bases and J shed 3 bases, with 13 bases lying between them. Germline assignment: CDR1 SQVTM and CDR2 ANQGSEA. The CDR3 sequence is 13 residues long. The CDR3 nucleotides are TGCAGCGCCGTGACAGACAGCTACAATGAGCAGTTCTTC. Protein sequence: CSAVTDSYNEQFF.

This clonotype was counted a few times. The chain is built from TRBV20-1 and TRBJ2-1; 11 bases are shared with TRBD2. J was trimmed by 4 bases and V by 2 bases; bases with no gene match: 7. CDR1 is DFQATT, CDR2 SNEGSKA, per germline (reference sequence). The CDR3 has 16 residues. The CDR3 here is CSARSVLAGAYNEQFF. The CDR3 coding sequence is TGCAGTGCTAGATCCGTACTAGCGGGGGCTTACAATGAGCAGTTCTTC.

The chain uses TRBV20-1 and TRBJ1-1; D ambiguous. The V gene's germline CDR1 is DFQATT and CDR2 SNEGSKA (reference sequence). The CDR3 extends over 12 amino acids. Trimming left V 6 bases short and J 4 bases short, with 12 bases between. The chain's CDR3 is CSATLPSTEAFF. Written as DNA, the CDR3 is TGCAGTGCCACCCTGCCCTCCACTGAAGCTTTCTTT.

This chain links TRBV2 with TRBJ2-5; D remains unclear. The CDR3 runs to 13 residues. The V end lost 7 bases, the J end lost 3 bases, and 12 bases lay between the germline ends. The germline gives CDR1 SNHLY, CDR2 FYNNEI. The DNA for the CDR3 is TGTGCCAGCATTGGCAGAACAGAAGAGACCCAGTACTTC. It specifies CASIGRTEETQYF.

The rearrangement uses TRBV7-2 and TRBJ2-1, with a weak D call TRBD2 (5 bases). The CDR3 extends over 14 amino acids. V was trimmed by 8 bases and J by 3 bases, leaving 14 bases between them. CDR1 SGHTA and CDR2 FQGNSA come from the germline V gene. The CDR3 loop is CASGRLTFYNEQFF. The CDR3 DNA reads as TGTGCCAGCGGAAGACTAACTTTCTACAATGAGCAGTTCTTC.

The rearrangement joins TRBV28 to TRBJ1-5, with D perhaps matching TRBD1 (6 bases). CDR3 length: 13 residues. Trimming removed 10 bases at V and 6 bases at J, with 16 bases between. Germline V CDR1 and CDR2: MDHEN, SYDVKM. The CDR3 DNA reads as TGTGCCACTAAAGGACAGCGAGGTCAGCCCCAGCATTTT. It is translated as CATKGQRGQPQHF. The complete variable domain, with remaining parts taken from reference TRBV28 and TRBJ1-5, reads DVKVTQSSRYLVKRTGEKVFLECVQDMDHENMFWYRQDPGLGLRLIYFSYDVKMKEKGDIPEGYSVSREKKERFSLILESASTNQTSMYLCATKGQRGQPQHFGDGTRLSIL.

There are a few counts of this clonotype. The chain has TRBV28 and TRBJ2-5; perhaps TRBD2 as D (6 bases). Between the trimmed V and J ends, which lost 3 bases and 2 bases, there was a span of 13 bases. The CDR3 loop spans 15 amino acids. Germline CDR1 MDHEN, CDR2 SYDVKM. The CDR3 protein is CASSLGVRGQETQYF. CDR3 DNA sequence: TGTGCCAGCAGTTTGGGCGTACGGGGGCAAGAGACCCAGTACTTC. Full variable domain (remainder filled in from reference TRBV28 and TRBJ2-5): DVKVTQSSRYLVKRTGEKVFLECVQDMDHENMFWYRQDPGLGLRLIYFSYDVKMKEKGDIPEGYSVSREKKERFSLILESASTNQTSMYLCASSLGVRGQETQYFGPGTRLLVL.

This clonotype was observed a single time. The chain carries TRBV24-1 and TRBJ2-3, with D hard to call. CDR3 size: 16 residues. Germline values: CDR1 KGHDR, CDR2 SFDVKD. V was cut by 3 bases and J by 4 bases, with 16 bases left in between. DNA of the CDR3: TGTGCCACCAGTGATCCGGGCGCTGGCGGAGCAGATACGCAGTATTTT. It is translated as CATSDPGAGGADTQYF.

This rearrangement joins TRBV14 to TRBJ1-2; no firm D call. The V and J ends lost 1 base and 7 bases respectively, with 10 bases between them. Germline V gene data show CDR1 as SGHDN and CDR2 as FVKESK. The CDR3 totals 13 residues. The CDR3 protein is CASSQARDGGYTF. The CDR3 bases are TGTGCCAGCAGCCAAGCAAGGGATGGTGGCTACACCTTC.

This clonotype was found a few times. The rearrangement joins TRBV7-3 to TRBJ2-1; the match to TRBD2 covers 12 bases. CDR1 and CDR2 from the germline V gene are SGHTA and FQGTGA. V lost 5 bases and J lost 4; bases outside the gene matches: 6. The CDR3 covers 16 residues. The CDR3 region is CASSPPTSGGYNEQFF. The CDR3 DNA is TGTGCCAGCAGCCCTCCGACTAGCGGGGGTTACAATGAGCAGTTCTTC.

This clonotype is a singleton in its sample. The CDR3 loop reads CASSQEPTSGGVRYEQYF. The CDR3 nucleotides are TGCGCCAGCAGCCAAGAGCCCACCAGTGGTGGGGTTCGCTACGAGCAGTACTTC. The chain combines TRBV4-3 with TRBJ2-7, with D uncertain. V lost 0 bases and J lost 3, with 21 bases in between. The length of the CDR3 is 18 residues. CDR1 and CDR2 from the germline V gene are LGHNA and YSLEER.

To note about this clonotype: Just one base apart from a much larger clone, this may be a read error. The gene calls are TRBV13 and TRBJ2-1, with unresolved D. Germline lookup yields CDR1 PRHDT and CDR2 FYEKMQ (reference sequence). V lost 5 bases to trimming and J lost 10 bases, with 9 bases between them. The CDR3 covers 11 residues. CDR3 residues: CASSDTYEQFF. The CDR3 DNA sequence: TGTGCCAGCAGCGACACCTACGAGCAGTTCTTC.

This rearrangement joins TRBV4-2 to TRBJ2-2; no firm D call. The germline V gene has CDR1 LGHNA and CDR2 YNFKEQ. V lost 3 bases and J 6 bases, leaving 5 bases between the germline ends. The CDR3 covers 12 residues. This CDR3 reads CASSQGSGELFF. Written as DNA, the CDR3 is TGTGCCAGCAGCCAGGGATCCGGGGAGCTGTTTTTT.

The CDR3 reads CASSAETGEGNLAKNIQYF. Written as DNA, the CDR3 is TGTGCCAGCAGCGCTGAGACAGGCGAGGGAAACCTAGCCAAAAACATTCAGTACTTC. V and J are TRBV9 and TRBJ2-4; weak D call: TRBD1 (6 bases). Per the germline V gene, CDR1 is SGDLS and CDR2 is YYNGEE. The length of the CDR3 is 19 residues. Trimming shortened V by 3 bases and J by 0 bases, and 22 bases separated the two germline ends.

This clonotype was seen only once. The rearrangement joins TRBV7-3 to TRBJ2-3; D call uncertain. The germline V gene encodes CDR1 SGHTA and CDR2 FQGTGA. The CDR3 loop spans 14 amino acids. With 5 bases removed from V and 3 bases from J, the gap between germline ends came to 12 bases. This CDR3 reads CASSEDVATDTQYF. DNA of the CDR3: TGTGCCAGCAGCGAGGACGTGGCGACAGATACGCAGTATTTT.

The chain recombines TRBV20-1 with TRBJ1-2; no firm D call. Trimming cost V 6 bases and J 3 bases, with 14 bases left between them. Germline-derived CDR1 and CDR2 are DFQATT and SNEGSKA (reference sequence). CDR3 length: 13 residues. CDR3 DNA: TGCAGTGCCGGATCCTCAAGGGACTATGGCTACACCTTC. Encoded protein: CSAGSSRDYGYTF.

The chain recombines TRBV6-2 or TRBV6-3 with TRBJ2-4; D perhaps matches TRBD2 (5 bases). The J call is in doubt because the DNA end fits TRBJ2-7 better. The CDR3 covers 12 residues. CDR1 and CDR2 (germline): MNHEY, SVGEGT. CDR3 sequence (DNA): TGTGCCAGCGCCGGGGTCTCCTACGAGCAGTACTTC. Its protein is CASAGVSYEQYF.

In this sample, this clonotype turned up a few times. The rearrangement joins TRBV20-1 to TRBJ1-1; D not resolved. CDR3 length: 8 residues. Germline assignment: CDR1 DFQATT and CDR2 SNEGSKA (reference sequence). The V end was cut by 6 bases, the J end by 8 bases, with 4 bases between. Here the CDR3 reads CSAPEAFF. CDR3 nucleotide sequence: TGCAGTGCGCCCGAAGCTTTCTTT.

The chain recombines TRBV7-3 with TRBJ1-4; D not certain. Looked up from germline, CDR1 is SGHTA and CDR2 is FQGTGA. V dropped 1 base and J dropped 0 bases, with 6 bases sitting between them. The CDR3 length is 15 residues. CDR3 region: CASSLRPTTNEKLFF. In DNA, the CDR3 is TGTGCCAGCAGCTTAAGGCCAACAACTAATGAAAAACTGTTTTTT.

This clonotype was seen a few times. The CDR3 loop reads CSASSVLSHEQYF. CDR3 in DNA: TGCAGTGCTAGCAGCGTACTCTCTCACGAGCAGTACTTC. The chain recombines TRBV20-1 with TRBJ2-7; D ambiguous. The CDR3 has 13 residues. The ends were cut back, 3 bases at V and 5 bases at J, with 14 bases in the middle. Germline lookup yields CDR1 DFQATT and CDR2 SNEGSKA (reference sequence).

The chain uses TRBV27 and TRBJ2-2; D remains unclear. V shed 5 bases and J shed 6 bases, with 10 bases lying between them. Germline loops: CDR1 MNHEY, CDR2 SMNVEV (reference sequence). The CDR3 totals 13 residues. The CDR3 bases are TGTGCCAGCAGTCGATCCAATCCCGGGGAGCTGTTTTTT. Translated: CASSRSNPGELFF.

CDR3 sequence (DNA): TGCGCCAGCAGCCAGGAGCCTAGCGGGGGGGCCTTGACCTACAATGAGCAGTTCTTC. This translates into CASSQEPSGGALTYNEQFF. The genes are TRBV5-1 and TRBJ2-1; 12 bases are shared with TRBD2. CDR3 length: 19 residues. The trim removed 4 bases at V and 2 bases at J, leaving 13 bases unmatched. Germline V gives CDR1 SGHRS, CDR2 YFSETQ.

This clonotype was counted between two and nine times. The chain links TRBV29-1 to TRBJ2-3, with D maybe TRBD2 (7 bases). The CDR3 consists of 16 residues. Germline V gives CDR1 SQVTM, CDR2 ANQGSEA. Between the trimmed V and J ends, which lost 0 bases and 1 base, there was a span of 14 bases. The CDR3 sequence: CSVEDIRGGRTDTQYF. CDR3 nucleotides: TGCAGCGTTGAAGATATAAGGGGGGGACGCACAGATACGCAGTATTTT.

The V gene is TRBV20-1, the J gene TRBJ2-1; 8 nucleotides line up with TRBD2. Germline V CDR1 and CDR2: DFQATT, SNEGSKA (reference sequence). With 7 bases clipped from V and 0 bases from J, the junction kept 8 bases outside the gene matches. The CDR3 runs 15 residues. DNA for the CDR3: TGCAGTGGTCTGACTAGCGCTAGCTCCTACAATGAGCAGTTCTTC. It codes for CSGLTSASSYNEQFF.

The chain joins TRBV4-2 to TRBJ2-4; D is undetermined. The better agreement between TRBJ2-7 and the DNA end casts doubt on the J call. Germline V gives CDR1 LGHNA, CDR2 YNFKEQ. This CDR3 is built from 14 residues. The DNA for the CDR3 is TGTGCCAGCAGCCAAGAGGCAGAAGCCTACGAGCAGTACTTC. It translates to CASSQEAEAYEQYF.

The rearrangement links TRBV25-1 to TRBJ2-1, with 7 positions matching TRBD2. The CDR3 runs to 15 residues. V dropped 4 bases and J dropped 2; count of bases not matched to a gene: 5. Looked up from germline, CDR1 is MGHDK and CDR2 is SYGVNS. The CDR3 nucleotides are TGTGCCAGCAGTGGGAGCGGGGTCGCCTACAATGAGCAGTTCTTC. Encoded protein: CASSGSGVAYNEQFF.

V usage is TRBV7-2 and J usage is TRBJ2-7, with D perhaps assigned TRBD1 or TRBD2 (5 bases each). Germline-derived CDR1 and CDR2 are SGHTA and FQGNSA. This CDR3 is built from 15 residues. V gave up 1 base and J gave up 2 bases, with 12 bases separating them. CDR3 in amino acids: CASSLGGTLTYEQYF. DNA of the CDR3: TGTGCCAGCAGCTTAGGAGGGACGTTAACCTACGAGCAGTACTTC.

This clonotype showed up just a few times. The chain links TRBV29-1 to TRBJ2-5; D possibly matches TRBD1 or TRBD2 (5 bases each). The CDR3 extends over 12 amino acids. V shed 3 bases and J shed 4 bases, with 9 bases lying between them. The germline V gene has CDR1 SQVTM and CDR2 ANQGSEA. The CDR3 spells CSVDTGAETQYF. Here the CDR3 DNA reads TGCAGCGTTGACACCGGGGCAGAGACCCAGTACTTC.

This clonotype has just a few counts. This CDR3 reads CASSPDRGLTYEQYF. Written as DNA, the CDR3 is TGTGCCAGCAGCCCTGACAGGGGACTAACCTACGAGCAGTACTTC. The chain carries TRBV13 and TRBJ2-7; the D gene is possibly TRBD1 (8 bases). From germline, CDR1 is PRHDT and CDR2 FYEKMQ (reference sequence). This CDR3 contains 15 residues. The V end lost 5 bases, the J end lost 2 bases, and 16 bases lay between the germline ends.